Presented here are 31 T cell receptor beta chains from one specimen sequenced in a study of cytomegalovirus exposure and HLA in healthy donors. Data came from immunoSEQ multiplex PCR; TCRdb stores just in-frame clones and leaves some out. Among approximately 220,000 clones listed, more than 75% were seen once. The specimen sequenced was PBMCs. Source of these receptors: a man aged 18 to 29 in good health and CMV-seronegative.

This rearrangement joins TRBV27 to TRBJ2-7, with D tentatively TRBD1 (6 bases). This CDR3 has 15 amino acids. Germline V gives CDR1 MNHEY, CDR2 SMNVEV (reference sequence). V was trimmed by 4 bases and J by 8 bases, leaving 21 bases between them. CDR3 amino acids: CASSSNSYRESKQYF. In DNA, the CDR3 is TGTGCCAGCAGTTCCAACTCCTACAGGGAGAGCAAGCAGTACTTC.

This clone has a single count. DNA for the CDR3: TGTGCCATCAGTGAGTCGCAGGGGACCCGATACAATGAGCAGTTCTTC. Amino acids: CAISESQGTRYNEQFF. V usage is TRBV10-3 and J usage is TRBJ2-1, with a possible D match to TRBD1 (6 bases). Looked up from germline, CDR1 is ENHRY and CDR2 is SYGVKD. The length of the CDR3 is 16 residues. Trimming stripped 0 bases from V and 4 bases from J, with 13 bases between.

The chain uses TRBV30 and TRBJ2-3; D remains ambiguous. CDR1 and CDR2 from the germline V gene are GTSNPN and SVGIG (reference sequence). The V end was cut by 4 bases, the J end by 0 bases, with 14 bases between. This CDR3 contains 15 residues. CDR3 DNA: TGTGCCTGGACCGCCGGGTGGGTGAGCACAGATACGCAGTATTTT. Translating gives CAWTAGWVSTDTQYF.

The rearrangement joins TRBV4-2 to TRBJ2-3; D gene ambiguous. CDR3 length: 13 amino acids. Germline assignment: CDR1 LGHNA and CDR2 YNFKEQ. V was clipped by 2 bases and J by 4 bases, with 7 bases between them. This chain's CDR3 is CASSQQWPDTQYF. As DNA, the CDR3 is TGTGCCAGCAGCCAACAGTGGCCAGATACGCAGTATTTT.

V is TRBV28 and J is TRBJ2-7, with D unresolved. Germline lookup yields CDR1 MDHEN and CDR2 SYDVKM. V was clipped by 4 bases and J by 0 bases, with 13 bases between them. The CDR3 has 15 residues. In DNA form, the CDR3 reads TGTGCCAGCAGTTCCCCCCCCCTTAGCTCCTACGAGCAGTACTTC. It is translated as CASSSPPLSSYEQYF.

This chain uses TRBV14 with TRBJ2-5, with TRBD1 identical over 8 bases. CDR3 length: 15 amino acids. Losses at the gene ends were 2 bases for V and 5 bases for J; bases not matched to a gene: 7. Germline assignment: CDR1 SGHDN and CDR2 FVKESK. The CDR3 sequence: CASSQRTGPAETQYF. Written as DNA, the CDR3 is TGTGCCAGCAGCCAAAGGACAGGGCCAGCGGAGACCCAGTACTTC.

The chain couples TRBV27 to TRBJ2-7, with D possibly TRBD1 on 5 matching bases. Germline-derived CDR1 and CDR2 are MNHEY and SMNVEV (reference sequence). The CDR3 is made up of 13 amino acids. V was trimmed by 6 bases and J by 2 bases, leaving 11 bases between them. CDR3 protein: CASSSRQTYEQYF. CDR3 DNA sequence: TGTGCCAGCAGCTCGCGACAGACCTACGAGCAGTACTTC.

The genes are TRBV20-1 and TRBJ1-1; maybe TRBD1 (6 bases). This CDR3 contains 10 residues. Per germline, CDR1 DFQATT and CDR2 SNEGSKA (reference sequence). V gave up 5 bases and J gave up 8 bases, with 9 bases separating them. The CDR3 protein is CSAVDREAFF. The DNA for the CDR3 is TGCAGTGCTGTCGACAGGGAAGCTTTCTTT.

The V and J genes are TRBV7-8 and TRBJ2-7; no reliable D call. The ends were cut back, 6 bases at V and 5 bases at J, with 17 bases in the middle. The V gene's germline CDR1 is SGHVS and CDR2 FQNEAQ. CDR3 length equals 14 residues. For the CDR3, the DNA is TGTGCCAGCAGTCCCATGAGCCAAGTCCACGAGCAGTACTTC. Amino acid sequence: CASSPMSQVHEQYF. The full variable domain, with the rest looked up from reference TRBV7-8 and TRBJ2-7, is GAGVSQSPRYKVAKRGQDVALRCDPISGHVSLFWYQQALGQGPEFLTYFQNEAQLDKSGLPSDRFFAERPEGSVSTLKIQRTQQEDSAVYLCASSPMSQVHEQYFGPGTRLTVT.

Here the CDR3 DNA reads TGTGCCGGCACGACTAGCGGAAGGGGGGAGACCCAGTACTTC. As protein: CAGTTSGRGETQYF. This chain uses TRBV2 with TRBJ2-5; 9 nucleotides line up with TRBD2. Germline lookup yields CDR1 SNHLY and CDR2 FYNNEI. The junction had 12 bases not matched to a gene; V was cut back by 11 bases and J by 5 bases. The CDR3 covers 14 residues.

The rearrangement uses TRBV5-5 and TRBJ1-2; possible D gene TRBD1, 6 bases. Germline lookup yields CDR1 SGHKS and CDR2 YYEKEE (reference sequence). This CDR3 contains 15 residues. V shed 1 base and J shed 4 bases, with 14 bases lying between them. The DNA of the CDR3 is TGTGCCAGCAGCTTGACAGGGCAACCCCGCTATGGCTACACCTTC. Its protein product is CASSLTGQPRYGYTF.

In DNA form, the CDR3 reads TGTGCCAGCAGAACAGGGTCGGGGAACACTGAAGCTTTCTTT. Residues: CASRTGSGNTEAFF. The rearrangement uses TRBV7-9 and TRBJ1-1, with TRBD1 as a possible D gene (6 bases). Germline CDR1 reads SEHNR; CDR2 reads FQNEAQ (reference sequence). This CDR3 is 14 amino acids long. V gave up 6 bases and J gave up 1 base, with 12 bases separating them.

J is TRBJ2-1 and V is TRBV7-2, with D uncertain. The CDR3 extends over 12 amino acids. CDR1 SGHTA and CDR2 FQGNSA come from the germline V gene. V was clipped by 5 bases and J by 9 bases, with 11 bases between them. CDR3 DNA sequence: TGTGCCAGCAGCCCCTTGTATATTGAGCAGTTCTTC. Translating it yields CASSPLYIEQFF.

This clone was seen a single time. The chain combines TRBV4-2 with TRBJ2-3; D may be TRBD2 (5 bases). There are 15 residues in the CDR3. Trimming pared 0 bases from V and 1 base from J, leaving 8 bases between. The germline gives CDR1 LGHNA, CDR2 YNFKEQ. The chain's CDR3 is CASSQEPAGTDTQYF. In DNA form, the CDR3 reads TGTGCCAGCAGCCAAGAACCAGCGGGCACAGATACGCAGTATTTT.

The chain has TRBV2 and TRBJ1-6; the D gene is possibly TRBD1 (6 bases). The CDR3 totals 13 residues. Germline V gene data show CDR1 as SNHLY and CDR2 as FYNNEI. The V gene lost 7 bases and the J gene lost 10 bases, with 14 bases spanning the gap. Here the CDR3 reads CASMSQGPSPLHF. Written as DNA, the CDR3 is TGTGCCAGCATGAGCCAGGGGCCCTCACCCCTCCACTTT.

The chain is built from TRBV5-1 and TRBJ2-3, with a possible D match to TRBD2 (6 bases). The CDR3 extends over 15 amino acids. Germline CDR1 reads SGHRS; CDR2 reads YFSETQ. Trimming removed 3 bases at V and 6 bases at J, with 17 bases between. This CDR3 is CASSYLTSAEDTQYF. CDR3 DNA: TGCGCCAGCAGCTACCTGACTAGTGCGGAGGATACGCAGTATTTT.

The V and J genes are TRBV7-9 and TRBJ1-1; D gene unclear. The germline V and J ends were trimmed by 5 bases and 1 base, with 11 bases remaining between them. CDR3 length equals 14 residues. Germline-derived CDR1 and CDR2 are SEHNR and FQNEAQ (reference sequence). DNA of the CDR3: TGTGCCAGCAGCACACGACATACGAACACTGAAGCTTTCTTT. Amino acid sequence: CASSTRHTNTEAFF.

The CDR3 spells CASSGGQGENLNTEAFF. CDR3 nucleotides: TGTGCCAGCAGCGGGGGACAGGGGGAAAACTTGAACACTGAAGCTTTCTTT. The chain recombines TRBV5-6 with TRBJ1-1; 11 nucleotides line up with TRBD1. Per germline, CDR1 SGHDT and CDR2 YYEEEE. Germline trimming cut 4 bases from V and 0 bases from J; bases unmatched to any gene: 8. This CDR3 has 17 amino acids.

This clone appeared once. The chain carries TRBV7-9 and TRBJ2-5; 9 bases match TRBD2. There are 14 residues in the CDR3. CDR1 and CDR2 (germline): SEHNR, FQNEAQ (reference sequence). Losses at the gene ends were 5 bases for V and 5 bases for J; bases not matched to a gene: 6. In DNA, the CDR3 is TGTGCCAGCAGCCGACAGGCGGGAGGGGAGACCCAGTACTTC. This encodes CASSRQAGGETQYF.

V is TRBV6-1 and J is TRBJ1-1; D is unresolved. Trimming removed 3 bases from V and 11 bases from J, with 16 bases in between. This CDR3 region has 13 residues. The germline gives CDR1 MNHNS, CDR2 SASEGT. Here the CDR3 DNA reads TGTGCCAGCAGTGAGAGTAGCCTCCTCGAGGCTTTCTTT. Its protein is CASSESSLLEAFF.

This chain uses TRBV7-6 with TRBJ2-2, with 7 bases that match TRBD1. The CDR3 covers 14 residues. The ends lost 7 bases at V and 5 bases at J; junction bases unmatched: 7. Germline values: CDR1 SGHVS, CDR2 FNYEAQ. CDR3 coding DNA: TGTGCCAGCATGGGACAGCCGGGGACCGGGGAGCTGTTTTTT. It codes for CASMGQPGTGELFF.

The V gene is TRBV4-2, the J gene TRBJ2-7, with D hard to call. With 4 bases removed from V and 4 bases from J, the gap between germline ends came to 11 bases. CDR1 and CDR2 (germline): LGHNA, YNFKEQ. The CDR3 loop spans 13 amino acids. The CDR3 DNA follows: TGTGCCAGCAGCCGAGACGAGCAATACGAGCAGTACTTC. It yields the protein CASSRDEQYEQYF.

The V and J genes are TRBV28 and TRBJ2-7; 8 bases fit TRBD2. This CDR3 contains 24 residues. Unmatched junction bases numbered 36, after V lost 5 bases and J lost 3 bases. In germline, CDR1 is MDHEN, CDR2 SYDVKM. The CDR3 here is CASSRKPGLVHFTGLLLTDYEQYF. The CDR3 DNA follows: TGTGCCAGCAGTCGGAAACCGGGACTAGTACATTTCACGGGACTTCTTCTGACCGACTACGAGCAGTACTTC.

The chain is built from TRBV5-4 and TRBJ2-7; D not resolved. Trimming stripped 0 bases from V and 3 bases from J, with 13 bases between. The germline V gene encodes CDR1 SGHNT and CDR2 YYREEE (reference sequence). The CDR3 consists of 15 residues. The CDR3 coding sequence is TGTGCCAGCAGCTTGGGAGGAACGGGTAACTACGAGCAGTACTTC. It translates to CASSLGGTGNYEQYF.

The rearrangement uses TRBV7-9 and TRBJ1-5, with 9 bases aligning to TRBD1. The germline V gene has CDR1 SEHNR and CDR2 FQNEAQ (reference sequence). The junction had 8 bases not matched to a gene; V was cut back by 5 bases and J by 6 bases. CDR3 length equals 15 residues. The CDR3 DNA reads TGTGCCAGCAGCGGGGACAGGGCCCAGAGTCAGCCCCAGCATTTT. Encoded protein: CASSGDRAQSQPQHF.

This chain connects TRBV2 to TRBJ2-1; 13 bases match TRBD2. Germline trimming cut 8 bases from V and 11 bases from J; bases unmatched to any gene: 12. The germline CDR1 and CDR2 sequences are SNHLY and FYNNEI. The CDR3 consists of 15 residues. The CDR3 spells CASLPWTSGGGKQFF. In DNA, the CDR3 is TGTGCCAGCTTGCCCTGGACTAGCGGGGGCGGGAAGCAGTTCTTC.

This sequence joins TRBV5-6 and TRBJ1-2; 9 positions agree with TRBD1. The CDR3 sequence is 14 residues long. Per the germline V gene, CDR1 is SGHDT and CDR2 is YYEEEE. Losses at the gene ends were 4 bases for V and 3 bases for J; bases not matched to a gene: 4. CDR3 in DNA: TGTGCCAGCAGCGTCACAGGGGGCCACTATGGCTACACCTTC. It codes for CASSVTGGHYGYTF.

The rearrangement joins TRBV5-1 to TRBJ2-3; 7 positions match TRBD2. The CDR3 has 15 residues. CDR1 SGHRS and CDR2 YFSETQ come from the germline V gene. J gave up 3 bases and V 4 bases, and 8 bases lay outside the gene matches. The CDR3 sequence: CASSPGLDRTDTQYF. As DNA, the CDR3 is TGCGCCAGCAGCCCAGGACTAGACAGAACAGATACGCAGTATTTT.

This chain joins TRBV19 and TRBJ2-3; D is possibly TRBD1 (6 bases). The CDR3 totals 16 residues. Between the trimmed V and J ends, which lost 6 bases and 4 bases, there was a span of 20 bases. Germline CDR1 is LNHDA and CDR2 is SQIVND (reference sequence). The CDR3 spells CASSVGPGAGPDTQYF. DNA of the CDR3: TGTGCCAGTAGCGTCGGGCCAGGGGCCGGACCAGATACGCAGTATTTT.

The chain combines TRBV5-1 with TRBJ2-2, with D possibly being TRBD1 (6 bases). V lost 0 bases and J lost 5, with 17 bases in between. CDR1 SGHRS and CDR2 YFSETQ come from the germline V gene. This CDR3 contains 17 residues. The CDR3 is CASSLALRQALTGELFF. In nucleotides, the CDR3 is TGCGCCAGCAGCTTGGCTTTACGACAGGCCCTGACCGGGGAGCTGTTTTTT.

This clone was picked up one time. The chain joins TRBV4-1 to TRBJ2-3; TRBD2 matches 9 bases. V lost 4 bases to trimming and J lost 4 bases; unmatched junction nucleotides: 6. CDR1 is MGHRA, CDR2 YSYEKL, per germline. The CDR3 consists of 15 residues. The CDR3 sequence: CASSRSGSVSDTQYF. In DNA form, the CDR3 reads TGCGCCAGCAGCCGTAGCGGGAGTGTCTCAGATACGCAGTATTTT.